This TCR beta chain was sequenced in a study of early T cells in non-severe SARS-CoV-2 infection. Study information: Whole-blood bulk RNA, unsorted, was sequenced, and chains were unpaired. Study-wide findings and caveats: Anti-spike CD8 responses were favored in VDJdb matching, and private and CD4 specificities were missed.

Separate cDNA molecules each had unique molecular identifiers attached to them. TCRdb fed the 5' RACE reads into MiXCR, producing one record per CDR3 protein. The table records about 69,000 distinct CDR3 sequences, roughly 10% of them present only once. Many counts were recorded for this clonotype. Its antigen is unidentified. The germline CDR1 and CDR2 sequences are LGHDT and YNNKEL (reference sequence). V gave up 4 bases and J gave up 8 bases, with 22 bases separating them. This CDR3 is 16 amino acids long. This clonotype was obtained from an adult who was a healthcare worker with PCR-confirmed SARS-CoV-2 infection or an uninfected control (not recorded which). The chain joins TRBV3-1 to TRBJ2-3, with D perhaps TRBD2 (5 bases). The sequenced material came from whole blood. Written as DNA, the CDR3 is TGTGCCAGCAGCCCGTTCGGGATCCGCGCCGGAGGTACGCAGTATTTT. The encoded protein is CASSPFGIRAGGTQYF.